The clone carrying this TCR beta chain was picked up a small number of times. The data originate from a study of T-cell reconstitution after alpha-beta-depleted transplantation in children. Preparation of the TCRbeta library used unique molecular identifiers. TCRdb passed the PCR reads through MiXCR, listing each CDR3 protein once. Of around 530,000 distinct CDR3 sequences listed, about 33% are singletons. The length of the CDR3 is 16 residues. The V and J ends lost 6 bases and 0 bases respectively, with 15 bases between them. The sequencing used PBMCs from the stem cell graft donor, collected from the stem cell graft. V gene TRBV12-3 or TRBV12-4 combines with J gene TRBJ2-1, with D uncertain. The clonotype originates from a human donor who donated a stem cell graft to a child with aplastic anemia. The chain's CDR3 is CASRSNPLSSYNEQFF. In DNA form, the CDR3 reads TGTGCCAGCAGAAGCAATCCTTTAAGCTCCTACAATGAGCAGTTCTTC.